The clone carrying this T cell receptor (beta chain) came up a few times. These data belong to a study of blood T cells in healthy people across ages. Together with a sample-barcoded 5' primer, a J-beta primer mix was included in a second PCR lasting about 7 to 11 cycles. TCRdb called the 5' RACE reads again in MiXCR, with one record for every CDR3 protein. Here the sample spans 700,000 or so distinct CDR3 sequences, 20% to 25% being singletons. Sequenced: blood. The receptor comes from a man between 65 and 85 years old in good health.

The CDR3, as DNA: TGTGCCAGCCTAGGGCCGTTCGGCTATGGCTACACCTTC. It encodes CASLGPFGYGYTF. J is TRBJ1-2 and V is TRBV7-9; D is undetermined. V lost 8 bases, J lost 4 bases, and 14 bases lay in between. The CDR3 has 13 residues. CDR1 is SEHNR and CDR2 is FQNEAQ in the germline V gene (reference sequence).